The text below deals with one T cell receptor (beta chain). Which antigen it targets is not known. One base away there is no much larger clone; base qualities are not given. These data belong to a study of blood T cell repertoires in COVID-19 (dated by TCRdb to the early 2020s). With regard to the full study: The collaborator samples originated in the United States, Italy and Spain and spanned the acute and convalescent phases of COVID-19. Deeply sampled blood TCRbeta repertoires from subjects exposed to, actively infected with, or recovered from COVID-19 were included in the dataset. A de-identified subject ID, COVID-19 status, age in years and sex were almost always included in the sample metadata. The repertoires were made available in a free public database intended to serve as a resource for research on the immune response to SARS-CoV-2. Samples were obtained from the ongoing ImmuneRACE study (first 160 participants) and from over a thousand subjects provided by 6 global collaborators. The prospective study material was composed of cDNA or gDNA derived from T cells, B-cell-depleted T cells, or PBMCs. Where HLA class I and class II types were available, the types were taken from metadata supplied by the sample provider, not from assay-based typing. Overall results and qualifications from the work: The quantity of clinical and demographic metadata differed by source and by participant and was supplied without curation.

TCRbeta CDR3 regions were amplified from genomic DNA using the immunoSEQ Assay, a bias-controlled multiplex PCR. On the study's bioinformatics: Nucleated cell counts per sample were estimated from amplification of reference gene primers within the assay. To quantify the absolute abundance of each unique TCRbeta CDR3 rearrangement, sequence reads were collapsed and filtered. Productive Simpson clonality was computed per sample as the square root of Simpson's diversity index over productive rearrangements. The source is immuneACCESS, and TCRdb retained only in-frame sequences with V and J called. Part of the clones is not carried over; for the studies checked, unresolved V genes explain less than half of this, and the remainder is unexplained. The V and J calls and the clone size are those of that table, but D and trimming were determined from the DNA. The sample has roughly 330,000 clones on record, about nine tenths of them singletons. The biggest ten clones account for approximately 9.4% of the sample.

V has 4 bases trimmed and J has 4 bases trimmed; junction bases matching no gene number 12. Inclusive of the bounding cysteine and phenylalanine, the CDR3 is 17 residues long. CDR3 DNA only is kept here, 51 bases in frame from base 1. The germline V gene sets CDR1 to KGHSH and CDR2 to LQKENI. One collaborating source in Seattle enrolled patients while the patients were actively infected and followed the patients over time throughout the course of disease. The collaborating institutions used their own protocols to collect whole blood in K2EDTA tubes. For TCRbeta analysis, collaborator samples were shipped as frozen whole blood, as isolated PBMCs, or as DNA extracted from either sample type.

Sequenced sample: peripheral blood. The clonotype originates from a man younger than 40 with COVID-19, enrolled during active disease. The chain uses TRBV18 and TRBJ1-5, with 8 middle bases fitting TRBD1. The DNA reads as follows: TGTGCCAGCTCACTACAGGGACAGGTCGGTGGTAATCAGCCCCAGCATTTT. Protein translation: CASSLQGQVGGNQPQHF.